The clone carrying this T cell receptor beta chain has just a few counts. Its antigen is not known. Both 60 Vbeta primers and 13 Jbeta primers went into the PCR. Sequencing was performed with immunoSEQ multiplex PCR; in TCRdb, only in-frame clones are kept and a portion is missing. The profile covers about 140,000 clones, with over 60% appearing a single time and approximately 2% taken by the ten largest. This sample stems from a study of cytomegalovirus exposure and HLA in healthy donors. Findings and limits, study-wide: Some segments of the V type, notably TRBV6-2 and TRBV6-3, were excluded as indistinguishable.

In germline, CDR1 is SGHRS, CDR2 YFSETQ. The CDR3 length is 15 residues. Trimming pared 0 bases from V and 7 bases from J, leaving 11 bases between. Sequencing was done on a sample of PBMCs. The chain combines TRBV5-1 with TRBJ1-6; the D gene is possibly TRBD1 (5 bases). The sequence came from a female donor in good health and CMV-seropositive. The chain's CDR3 is CASSLVAGQNSPLHF. In nucleotides, the CDR3 is TGCGCCAGCAGCTTGGTCGCAGGGCAGAATTCACCCCTCCACTTT. Full variable domain (rest looked up from reference TRBV5-1 and TRBJ1-6): KAGVTQTPRYLIKTRGQQVTLSCSPISGHRSVSWYQQTPGQGLQFLFEYFSETQRNKGNFPGRFSGRQFSNSRSEMNVSTLELGDSALYLCASSLVAGQNSPLHFGNGTRLTVT.